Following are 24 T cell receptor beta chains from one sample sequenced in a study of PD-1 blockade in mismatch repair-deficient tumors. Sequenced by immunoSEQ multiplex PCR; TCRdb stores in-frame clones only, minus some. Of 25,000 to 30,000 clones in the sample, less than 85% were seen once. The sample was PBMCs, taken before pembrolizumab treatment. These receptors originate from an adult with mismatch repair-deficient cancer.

The CDR3 sequence is CASSRLAGGKHEQFF. The CDR3 nucleotides read TGTGCCAGCAGCCGACTAGCGGGAGGGAAACATGAGCAGTTCTTC. J is TRBJ2-1 and V is TRBV5-4, with 14 bases matching TRBD2. CDR1 and CDR2 from the germline V gene are SGHNT and YYREEE (reference sequence). This CDR3 is 15 amino acids long. J was trimmed by 8 bases and V by 4 bases; bases with no gene match: 5.

CDR3 in DNA: TGTGCCAGCAGGTCTACTAATACTGCCGGGACAGTGAACACTGAAGCTTTCTTT. Its translation: CASRSTNTAGTVNTEAFF. The V call is TRBV28, the J call TRBJ1-1, with 7 bases fitting TRBD1. From germline, CDR1 is MDHEN and CDR2 SYDVKM. CDR3 length: 18 amino acids. The V gene end was trimmed by 6 bases and the J gene end by 0 bases; junction bases not matched to a gene: 16.

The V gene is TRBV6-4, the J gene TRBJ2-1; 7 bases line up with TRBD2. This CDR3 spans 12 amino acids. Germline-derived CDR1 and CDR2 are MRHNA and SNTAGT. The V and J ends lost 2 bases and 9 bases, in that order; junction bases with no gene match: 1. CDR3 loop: CASSDGGSEQFF. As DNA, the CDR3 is TGTGCCAGCAGTGACGGCGGGAGTGAGCAGTTCTTC.

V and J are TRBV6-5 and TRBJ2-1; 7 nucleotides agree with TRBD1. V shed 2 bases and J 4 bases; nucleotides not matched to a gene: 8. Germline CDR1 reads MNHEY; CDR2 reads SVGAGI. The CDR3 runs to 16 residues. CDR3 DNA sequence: TGTGCCAGCAGTTACACCCATGCCAGGGGGTACAATGAGCAGTTCTTC. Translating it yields CASSYTHARGYNEQFF.

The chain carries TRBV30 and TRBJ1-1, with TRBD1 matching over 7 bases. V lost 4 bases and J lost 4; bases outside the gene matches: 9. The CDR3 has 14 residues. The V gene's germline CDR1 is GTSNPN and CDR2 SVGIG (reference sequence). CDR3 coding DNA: TGTGCCTGGACGGTAGGGGGCCTAGGCACTGAAGCTTTCTTT. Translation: CAWTVGGLGTEAFF.

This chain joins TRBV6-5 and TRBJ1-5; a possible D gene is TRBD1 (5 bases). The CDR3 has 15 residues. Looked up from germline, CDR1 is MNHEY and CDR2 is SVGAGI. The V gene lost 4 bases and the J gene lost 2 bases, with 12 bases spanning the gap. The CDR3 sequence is CASSFRVDGNQPQHF. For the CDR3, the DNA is TGTGCCAGCAGTTTCAGGGTGGACGGCAATCAGCCCCAGCATTTT.

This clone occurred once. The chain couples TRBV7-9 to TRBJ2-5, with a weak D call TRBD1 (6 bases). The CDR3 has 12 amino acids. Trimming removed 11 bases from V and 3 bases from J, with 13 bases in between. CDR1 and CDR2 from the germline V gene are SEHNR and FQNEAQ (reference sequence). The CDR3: CALGAGEETQYF. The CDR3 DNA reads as TGTGCCCTCGGAGCAGGGGAAGAGACCCAGTACTTC.

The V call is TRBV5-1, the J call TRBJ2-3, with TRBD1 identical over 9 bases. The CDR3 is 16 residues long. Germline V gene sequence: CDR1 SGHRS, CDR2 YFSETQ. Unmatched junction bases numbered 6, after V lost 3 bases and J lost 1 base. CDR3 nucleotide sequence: TGCGCCAGCAGCTGGGCGGGACAGGGAGGCACAGATACGCAGTATTTT. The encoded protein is CASSWAGQGGTDTQYF. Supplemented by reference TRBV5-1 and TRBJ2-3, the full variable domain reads KAGVTQTPRYLIKTRGQQVTLSCSPISGHRSVSWYQQTPGQGLQFLFEYFSETQRNKGNFPGRFSGRQFSNSRSEMNVSTLELGDSALYLCASSWAGQGGTDTQYFGPGTRLTVL.

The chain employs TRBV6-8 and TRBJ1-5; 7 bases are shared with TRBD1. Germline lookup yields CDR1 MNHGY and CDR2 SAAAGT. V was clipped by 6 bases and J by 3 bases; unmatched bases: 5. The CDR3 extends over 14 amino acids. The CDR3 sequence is CASRRTGYNQPQHF. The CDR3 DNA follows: TGTGCCAGCAGGAGGACAGGTTACAATCAGCCCCAGCATTTT.

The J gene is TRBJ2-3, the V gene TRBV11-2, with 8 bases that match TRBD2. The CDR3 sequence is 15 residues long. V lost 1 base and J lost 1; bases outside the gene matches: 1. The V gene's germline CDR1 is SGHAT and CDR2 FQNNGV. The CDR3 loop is CASSLAREGTDTQYF. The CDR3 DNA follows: TGTGCCAGCAGCTTAGCGCGGGAGGGCACAGATACGCAGTATTTT. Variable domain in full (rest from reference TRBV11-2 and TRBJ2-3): EAGVAQSPRYKIIEKRQSVAFWCNPISGHATLYWYQQILGQGPKLLIQFQNNGVVDDSQLPKDRFSAERLKGVDSTLKIQPAKLEDSAVYLCASSLAREGTDTQYFGPGTRLTVL.

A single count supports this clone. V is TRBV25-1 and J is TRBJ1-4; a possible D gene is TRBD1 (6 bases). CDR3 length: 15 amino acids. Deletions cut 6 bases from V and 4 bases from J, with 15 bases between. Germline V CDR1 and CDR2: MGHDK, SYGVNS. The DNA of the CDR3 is TGTGCCAGCAGAAAGGGGGTAGTCGGTAATGAAAAACTGTTTTTT. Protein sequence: CASRKGVVGNEKLFF. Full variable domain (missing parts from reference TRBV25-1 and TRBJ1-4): EADIYQTPRYLVIGTGKKITLECSQTMGHDKMYWYQQDPGMELHLIHYSYGVNSTEKGDLSSESTVSRIRTEHFPLTLESARPSHTSQYLCASRKGVVGNEKLFFGSGTQLSVL.

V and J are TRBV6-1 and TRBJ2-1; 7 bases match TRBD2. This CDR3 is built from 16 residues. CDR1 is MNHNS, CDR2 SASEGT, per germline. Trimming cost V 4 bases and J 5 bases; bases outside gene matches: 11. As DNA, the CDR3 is TGTGCCAGCAGTGCGGACGGGAGGCGTATTAACAATGAGCAGTTCTTC. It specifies CASSADGRRINNEQFF.

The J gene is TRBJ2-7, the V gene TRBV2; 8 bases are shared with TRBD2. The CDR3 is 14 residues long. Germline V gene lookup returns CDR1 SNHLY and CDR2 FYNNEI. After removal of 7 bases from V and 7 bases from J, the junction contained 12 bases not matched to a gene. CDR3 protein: CASNRAGGLSEQYF. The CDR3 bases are TGTGCCAGCAATCGCGCGGGAGGCTTGAGTGAGCAGTACTTC.

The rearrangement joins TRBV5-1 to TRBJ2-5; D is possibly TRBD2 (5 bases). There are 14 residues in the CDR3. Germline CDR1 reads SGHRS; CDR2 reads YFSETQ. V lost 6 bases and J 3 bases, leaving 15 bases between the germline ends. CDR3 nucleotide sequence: TGCGCCAGCACCACCGGACGGAGGAAAGAGACCCAGTACTTC. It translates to CASTTGRRKETQYF.

The CDR3 protein is CASSSSGLAYNEQFF. The CDR3 DNA follows: TGTGCCAGCAGCTCGAGCGGCCTAGCCTACAATGAGCAGTTCTTC. V is TRBV7-2 and J is TRBJ2-1; D is possibly TRBD2 (5 bases). The CDR3 has 15 amino acids. In germline, CDR1 is SGHTA, CDR2 FQGNSA. V was trimmed by 4 bases and J by 2 bases, leaving 12 bases between them.

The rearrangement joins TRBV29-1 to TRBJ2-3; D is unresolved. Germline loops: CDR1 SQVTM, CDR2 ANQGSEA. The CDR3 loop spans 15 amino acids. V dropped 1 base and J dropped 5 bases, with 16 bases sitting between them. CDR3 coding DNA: TGCAGCGTTGAAGTAGACCGAGGAGTGGTAGATACGCAGTATTTT. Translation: CSVEVDRGVVDTQYF.

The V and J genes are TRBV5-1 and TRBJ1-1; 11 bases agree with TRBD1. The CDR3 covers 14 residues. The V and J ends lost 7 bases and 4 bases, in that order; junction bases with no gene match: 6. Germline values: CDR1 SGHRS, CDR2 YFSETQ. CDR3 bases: TGCGCCAGCGGCCCCGGGACAGGGGGCACTGAAGCTTTCTTT. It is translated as CASGPGTGGTEAFF.

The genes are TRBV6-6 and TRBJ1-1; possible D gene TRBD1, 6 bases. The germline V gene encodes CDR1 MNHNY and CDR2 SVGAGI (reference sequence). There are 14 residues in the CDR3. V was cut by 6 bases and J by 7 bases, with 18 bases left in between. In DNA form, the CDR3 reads TGTGCCAGCAGCCCCAATAACAGGGAAATTGAAGCTTTCTTT. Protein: CASSPNNREIEAFF.

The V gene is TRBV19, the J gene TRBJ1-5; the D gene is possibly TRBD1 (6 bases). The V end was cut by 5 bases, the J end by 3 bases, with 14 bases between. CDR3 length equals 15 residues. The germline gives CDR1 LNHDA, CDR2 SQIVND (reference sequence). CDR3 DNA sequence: TGTGCCAGTAGTCCGGGACACGGATACAATCAGCCCCAGCATTTT. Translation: CASSPGHGYNQPQHF.

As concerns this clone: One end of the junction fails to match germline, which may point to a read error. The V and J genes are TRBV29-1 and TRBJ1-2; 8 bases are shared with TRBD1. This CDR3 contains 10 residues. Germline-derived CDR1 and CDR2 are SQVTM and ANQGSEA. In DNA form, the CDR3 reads TGCAGCGTTGTGTGGGGACAGGTGCTCTTC. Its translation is CSVVWGQVLF.

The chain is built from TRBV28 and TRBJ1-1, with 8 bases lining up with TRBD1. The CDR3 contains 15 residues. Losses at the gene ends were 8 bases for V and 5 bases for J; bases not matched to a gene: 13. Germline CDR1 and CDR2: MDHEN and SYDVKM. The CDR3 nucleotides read TGTGCCAGCTTTCCCCCCGGACAGGGAGAGACTGAAGCTTTCTTT. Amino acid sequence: CASFPPGQGETEAFF.

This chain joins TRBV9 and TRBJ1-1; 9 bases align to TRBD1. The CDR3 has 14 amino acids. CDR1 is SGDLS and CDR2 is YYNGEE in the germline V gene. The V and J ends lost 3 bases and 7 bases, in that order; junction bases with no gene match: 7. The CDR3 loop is CASSGGDRGFEAFF. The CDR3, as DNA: TGTGCCAGCAGCGGCGGCGACAGGGGGTTTGAAGCTTTCTTT.

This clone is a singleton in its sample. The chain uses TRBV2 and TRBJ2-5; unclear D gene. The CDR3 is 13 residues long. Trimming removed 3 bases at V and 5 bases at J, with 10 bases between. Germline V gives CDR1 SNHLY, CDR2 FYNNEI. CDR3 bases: TGTGCCAGCAGTGACACAACCAGGGAGACCCAGTACTTC. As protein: CASSDTTRETQYF. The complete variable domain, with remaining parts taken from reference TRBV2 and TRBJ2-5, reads EPEVTQTPSHQVTQMGQEVILRCVPISNHLYFYWYRQILGQKVEFLVSFYNNEISEKSEIFDDQFSVERPDGSNFTLKIRSTKLEDSAMYFCASSDTTRETQYFGPGTRLLVL.

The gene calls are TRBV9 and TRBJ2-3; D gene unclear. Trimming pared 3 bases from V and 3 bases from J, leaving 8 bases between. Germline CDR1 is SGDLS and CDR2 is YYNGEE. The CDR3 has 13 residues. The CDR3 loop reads CASSDSGTDTQYF. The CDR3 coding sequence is TGTGCCAGCAGCGACAGTGGAACAGATACGCAGTATTTT.